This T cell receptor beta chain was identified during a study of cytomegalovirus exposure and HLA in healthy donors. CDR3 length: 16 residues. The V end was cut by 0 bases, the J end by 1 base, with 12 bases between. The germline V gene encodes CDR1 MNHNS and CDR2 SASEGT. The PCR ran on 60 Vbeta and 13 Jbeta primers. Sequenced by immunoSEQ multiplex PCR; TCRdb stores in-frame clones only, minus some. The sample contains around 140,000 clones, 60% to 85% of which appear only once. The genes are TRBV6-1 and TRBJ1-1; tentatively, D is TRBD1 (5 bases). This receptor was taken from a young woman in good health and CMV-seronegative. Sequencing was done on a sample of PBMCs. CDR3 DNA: TGTGCCAGCAGTGAAGCGTTCGGGGGATCGAACACTGAAGCTTTCTTT. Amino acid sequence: CASSEAFGGSNTEAFF.